This record concerns one T cell receptor (beta chain) sequence. This receptor's antigen is unknown. Nothing much larger sits one base from this clone, and base qualities are not available. The data were taken from a study of blood T cell repertoires in COVID-19 (dated by TCRdb to the early 2020s). With respect to the entire study: Samples covering the acute and convalescent phases of COVID-19 were provided by collaborators in the United States, Italy and Spain. Samples were obtained from the ongoing ImmuneRACE study (first 160 participants) and from 950 to 1,500 subjects provided by 6 global collaborators. The repertoires were released in a freely available public database meant as a resource for research on the immune response to SARS-CoV-2. Where HLA class I and class II types were available, the types were taken from metadata supplied by the sample provider, not from assay-based typing. The sample metadata nearly always contained a de-identified subject ID, COVID-19 status, age in years and sex. The material from the prospective study consisted of cDNA or gDNA derived from T cells, B-cell-depleted T cells, or PBMCs. Subjects who had been exposed to COVID-19, were actively infected with it, or had recovered from it provided the deeply sampled blood TCRbeta repertoires that made up the dataset. Broader findings and caveats from the paper: The quantity of clinical and demographic metadata differed by source and by participant and was supplied without curation.

TCRbeta CDR3 regions were amplified from genomic DNA by means of the immunoSEQ Assay, a bias-controlled multiplex PCR. The source study handled its data this way. The number of nucleated cells in each sample was estimated from the amplification of reference gene primers within the assay. To quantify the absolute abundance of each unique TCRbeta CDR3 rearrangement, sequence reads were collapsed and filtered. For each sample, productive Simpson clonality was calculated as the square root of Simpson's diversity index over productive rearrangements. TCRdb took over this immuneACCESS table, retaining in-frame rearrangements with V and J assigned. Such tables are incomplete; in checked studies, under half of the missing clones stem from an unresolved V gene, and the remainder is unexplained. V and J calls plus clone size are reproduced from that table; the DNA served to infer D and trimming. For this sample the table gives about 400,000 clones, of which just under 90% were detected only once. The top ten constitute less than 2% of the sample.

Enrolling through a virtual design, the prospective study's participants ranged in age from roughly 18 to 89 years and lived across 24 United States geographic areas. In the prospective study, cohorts were assigned on the basis of participant-reported clinical history obtained from a screening survey and a study questionnaire. Recovered participants in ImmuneRACE Cohort 3 were defined by two consecutive negative NP/OP PCR tests, clearance by a healthcare professional, or resolution of symptoms. Mobile phlebotomists in the prospective study collected whole blood, serum and a nasopharyngeal or oropharyngeal swab from every participant. Additional blood draws and questionnaires over an approximately 2-month period could optionally be provided by prospective study participants. Blood samples from the prospective study were shipped frozen or at room temperature prior to DNA extraction. Sequencing was done on a sample of PBMCs or T cells enriched from blood (not recorded which). This sequence originates from a woman aged 25 to 45 who had recovered from COVID-19.

The CDR3 corresponds to CASSPLGTGGGTQPQHF. Read as DNA, the sequence is TGTGCCAGCAGCCCCCTCGGGACAGGAGGGGGCACTCAGCCCCAGCATTTT. The chain links TRBV12-1 with TRBJ1-5; the table's D call TRBD1 went unverified against the DNA. TRBV12-1 is shown as a pseudogene. The CDR3 contains 17 residues, cysteine and phenylalanine counted. The read is trimmed to its CDR3 DNA, 51 bases read in frame from base 1.